This note documents a single T cell receptor (beta chain) sequence. What it binds is unknown. The entry originates in a study of CD8 T cells in ankylosing spondylitis. Study-wide results and limits: The study identified a TCR beta motif of seven or eight highly homologous variants that appeared characteristic of ankylosing spondylitis blood. Reportedly, disease-linked clones are significantly enriched in ankylosing spondylitis patients' matched synovial fluid. Disease-linked clones were found to be CD8+ and relatively rare in peripheral blood.

Germline CDR1 SQVTM, CDR2 ANQGSEA. The CDR3 covers 16 residues. In making TCR beta libraries, quantitative 5'-RACE with molecular barcodes was used. Via MiXCR, TCRdb re-called the 5' RACE reads, giving one row per CDR3 protein. The table records under 250,000 distinct CDR3 sequences, 20% to 30% of them present only once. Sequenced input: blood, either unsorted or a sorted T cell fraction (not recorded which). V and J are TRBV29-1 and TRBJ2-7; 10 nucleotides align to TRBD1. This clonotype originated in a male donor with ankylosing spondylitis or in good health (not recorded which). Here the CDR3 reads CSAHYSGTGVAYEQYF. CDR3 nucleotide sequence: TGCAGTGCTCACTACTCCGGGACAGGGGTGGCCTACGAGCAGTACTTC.